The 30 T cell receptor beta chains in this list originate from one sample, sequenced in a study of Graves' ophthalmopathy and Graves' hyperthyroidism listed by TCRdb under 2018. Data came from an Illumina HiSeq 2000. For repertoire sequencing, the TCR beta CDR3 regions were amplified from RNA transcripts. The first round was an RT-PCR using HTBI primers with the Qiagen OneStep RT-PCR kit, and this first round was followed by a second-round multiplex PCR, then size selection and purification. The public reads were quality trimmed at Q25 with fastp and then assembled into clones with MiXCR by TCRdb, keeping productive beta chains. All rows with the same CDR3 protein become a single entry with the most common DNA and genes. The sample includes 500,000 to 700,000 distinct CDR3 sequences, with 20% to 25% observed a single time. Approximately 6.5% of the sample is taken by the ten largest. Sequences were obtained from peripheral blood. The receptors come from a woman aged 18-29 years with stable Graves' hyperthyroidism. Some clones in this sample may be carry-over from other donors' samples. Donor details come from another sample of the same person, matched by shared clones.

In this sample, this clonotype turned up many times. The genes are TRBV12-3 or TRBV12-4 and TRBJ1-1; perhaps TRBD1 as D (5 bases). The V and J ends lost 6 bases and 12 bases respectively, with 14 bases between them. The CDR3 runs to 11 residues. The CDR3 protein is CASSPGTVTFF. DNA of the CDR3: TGTGCCAGCAGCCCTGGGACCGTCACTTTCTTT.

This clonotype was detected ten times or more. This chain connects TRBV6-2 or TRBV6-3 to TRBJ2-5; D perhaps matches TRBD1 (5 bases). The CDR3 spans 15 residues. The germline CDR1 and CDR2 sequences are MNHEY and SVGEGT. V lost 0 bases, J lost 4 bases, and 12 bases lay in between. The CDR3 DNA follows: TGTGCCAGCAGTTACTCCGTGGGCAGGGCAGAGACCCAGTACTTC. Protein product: CASSYSVGRAETQYF.

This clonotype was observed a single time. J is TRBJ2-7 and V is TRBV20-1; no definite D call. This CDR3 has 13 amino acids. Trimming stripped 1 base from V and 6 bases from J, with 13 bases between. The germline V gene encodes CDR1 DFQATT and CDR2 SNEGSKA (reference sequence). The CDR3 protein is CSARAASLVEQYF. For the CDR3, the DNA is TGCAGTGCTAGAGCGGCTAGTTTAGTCGAGCAGTACTTC.

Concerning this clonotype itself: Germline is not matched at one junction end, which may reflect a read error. Here the CDR3 reads CATCRDLADMNTEALF. Here the CDR3 DNA reads TGTGCCACCTGCAGAGATCTGGCAGACATGAACACTGAAGCTCTCTTT. The chain uses TRBV15 and TRBJ1-1, with D hard to call. This CDR3 is built from 16 residues. CDR1 is LNHNV, CDR2 YYDKDF, per germline (reference sequence).

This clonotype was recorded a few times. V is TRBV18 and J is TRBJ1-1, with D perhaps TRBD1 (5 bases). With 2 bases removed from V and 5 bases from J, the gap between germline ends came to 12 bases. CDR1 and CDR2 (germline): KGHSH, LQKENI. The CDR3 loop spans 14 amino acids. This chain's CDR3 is CASSPLVGGTEAFF. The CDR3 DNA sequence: TGTGCCAGCTCACCATTGGTGGGGGGGACTGAAGCTTTCTTT.

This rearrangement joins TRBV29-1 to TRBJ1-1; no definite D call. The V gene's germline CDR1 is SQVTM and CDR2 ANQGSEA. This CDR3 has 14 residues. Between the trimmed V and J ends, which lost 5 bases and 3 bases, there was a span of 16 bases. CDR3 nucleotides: TGCAGCGTTTTTATTGGGGTCCATTACACTGAAGCTTTCTTT. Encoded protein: CSVFIGVHYTEAFF.

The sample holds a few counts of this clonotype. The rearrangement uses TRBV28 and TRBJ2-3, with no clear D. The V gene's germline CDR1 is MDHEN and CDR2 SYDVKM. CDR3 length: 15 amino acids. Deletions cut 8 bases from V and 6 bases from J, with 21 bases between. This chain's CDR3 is CASGTALLNLDTQYF. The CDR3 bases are TGTGCCAGCGGCACTGCCCTTCTAAATCTGGATACGCAGTATTTT.

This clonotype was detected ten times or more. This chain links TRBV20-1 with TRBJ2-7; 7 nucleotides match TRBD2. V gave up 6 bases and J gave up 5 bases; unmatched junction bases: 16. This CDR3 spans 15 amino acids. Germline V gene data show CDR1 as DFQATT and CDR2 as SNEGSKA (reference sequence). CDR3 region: CSAKSFGRELHEQYF. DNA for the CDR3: TGCAGTGCCAAGTCTTTTGGGCGGGAGTTACACGAGCAGTACTTC.

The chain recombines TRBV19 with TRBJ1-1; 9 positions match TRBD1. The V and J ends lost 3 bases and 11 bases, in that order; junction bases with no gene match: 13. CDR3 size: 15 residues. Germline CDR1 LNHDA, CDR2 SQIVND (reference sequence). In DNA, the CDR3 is TGTGCCAGTAGTATGAGGGACAGGGTGACCCCCAGCGCTTTCTTT. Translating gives CASSMRDRVTPSAFF.

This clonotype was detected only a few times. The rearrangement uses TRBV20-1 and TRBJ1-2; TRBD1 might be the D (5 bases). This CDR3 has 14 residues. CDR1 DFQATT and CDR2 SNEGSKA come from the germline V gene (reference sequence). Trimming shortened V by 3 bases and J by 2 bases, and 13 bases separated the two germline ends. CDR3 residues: CSARGLQANYGYTF. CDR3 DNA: TGCAGTGCTAGGGGACTTCAGGCGAACTATGGCTACACCTTC.

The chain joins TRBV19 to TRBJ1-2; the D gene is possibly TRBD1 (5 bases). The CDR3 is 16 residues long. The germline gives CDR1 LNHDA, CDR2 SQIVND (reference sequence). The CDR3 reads CVTGGVPGIANYGYTF. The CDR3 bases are TGTGTCACCGGGGGTGTTCCCGGGATCGCTAACTATGGCTACACCTTC.

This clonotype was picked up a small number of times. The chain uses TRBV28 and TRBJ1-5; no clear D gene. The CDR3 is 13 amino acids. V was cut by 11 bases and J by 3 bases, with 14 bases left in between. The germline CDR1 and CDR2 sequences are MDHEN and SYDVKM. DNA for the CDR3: TGTGCCGCGACACAGCCCTCCAATCAGCCCCAGCATTTT. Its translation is CAATQPSNQPQHF. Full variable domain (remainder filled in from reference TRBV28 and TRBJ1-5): DVKVTQSSRYLVKRTGEKVFLECVQDMDHENMFWYRQDPGLGLRLIYFSYDVKMKEKGDIPEGYSVSREKKERFSLILESASTNQTSMYLCAATQPSNQPQHFGDGTRLSIL.

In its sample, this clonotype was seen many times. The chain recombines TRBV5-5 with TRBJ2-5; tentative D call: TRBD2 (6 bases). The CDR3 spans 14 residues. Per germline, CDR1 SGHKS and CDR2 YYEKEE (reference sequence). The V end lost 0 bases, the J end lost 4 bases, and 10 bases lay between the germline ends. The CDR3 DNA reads TGTGCCAGCAGCTTGGAACTAGCAGGAGAGACCCAGTACTTC. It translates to CASSLELAGETQYF.

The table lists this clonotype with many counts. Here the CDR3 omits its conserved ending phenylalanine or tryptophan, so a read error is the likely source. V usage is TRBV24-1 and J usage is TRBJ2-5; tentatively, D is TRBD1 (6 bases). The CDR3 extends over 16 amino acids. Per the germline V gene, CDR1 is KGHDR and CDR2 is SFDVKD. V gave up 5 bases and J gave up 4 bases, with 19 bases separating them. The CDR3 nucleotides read TGTGCCACCAGTGGATTGGGGGCCCTAGGAGGAGAGACCCAGTACCTC. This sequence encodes CATSGLGALGGETQYL.

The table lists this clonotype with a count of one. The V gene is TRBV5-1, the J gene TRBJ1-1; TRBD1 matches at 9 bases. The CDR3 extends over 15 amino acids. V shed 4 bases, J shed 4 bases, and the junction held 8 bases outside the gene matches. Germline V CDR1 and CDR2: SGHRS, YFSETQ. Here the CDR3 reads CASSPIQGASTEAFF. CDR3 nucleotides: TGCGCCAGCAGCCCGATACAGGGGGCGAGCACTGAAGCTTTCTTT.

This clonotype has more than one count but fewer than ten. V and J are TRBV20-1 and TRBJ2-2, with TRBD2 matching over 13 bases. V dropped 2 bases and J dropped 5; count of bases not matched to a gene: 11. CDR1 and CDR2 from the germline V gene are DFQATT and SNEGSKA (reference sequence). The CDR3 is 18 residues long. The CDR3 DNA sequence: TGCAGTGCTAGACAACGGACTAGCGGGAGCTTGGGAACCGGGGAGCTGTTTTTT. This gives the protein CSARQRTSGSLGTGELFF.

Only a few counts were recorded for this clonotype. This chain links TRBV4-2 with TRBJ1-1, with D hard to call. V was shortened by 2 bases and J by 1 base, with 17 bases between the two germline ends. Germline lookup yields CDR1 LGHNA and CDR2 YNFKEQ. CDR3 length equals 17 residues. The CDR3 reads CASSQLLGRSSNTEAFF. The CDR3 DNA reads TGTGCCAGCAGCCAACTCCTGGGAAGATCGTCGAACACTGAAGCTTTCTTT.

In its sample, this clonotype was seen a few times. CDR3 loop: CAWSPLGTGDNLGEQYF. DNA of the CDR3: TGTGCCTGGAGTCCCCTTGGTACAGGGGATAACCTAGGGGAGCAGTACTTC. This rearrangement joins TRBV30 to TRBJ2-7, with 7 nucleotides matching TRBD1. CDR3 length: 17 residues. The V and J ends lost 2 bases and 7 bases, in that order; junction bases with no gene match: 20. Germline V CDR1 and CDR2: GTSNPN, SVGIG (reference sequence).

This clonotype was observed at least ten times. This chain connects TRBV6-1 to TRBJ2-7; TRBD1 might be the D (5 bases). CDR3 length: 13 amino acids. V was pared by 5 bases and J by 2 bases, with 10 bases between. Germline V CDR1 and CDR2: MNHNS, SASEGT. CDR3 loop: CASSHDRTYEQYF. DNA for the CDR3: TGTGCCAGCAGTCATGACAGAACCTACGAGCAGTACTTC.

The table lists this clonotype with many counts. The CDR3 nucleotides are TGCAGTGCTACTAGGGGGTCCTTAAGACCTGGAAACACCATATATTTT. Amino acids: CSATRGSLRPGNTIYF. The rearrangement joins TRBV20-1 to TRBJ1-3, with a weak D call TRBD1 (6 bases). The germline V gene encodes CDR1 DFQATT and CDR2 SNEGSKA (reference sequence). The V gene lost 4 bases and the J gene lost 2 bases, with 18 bases spanning the gap. The CDR3 is made up of 16 amino acids.

The CDR3 loop is CASTHRGLTEAFF. The CDR3 region has the DNA TGTGCCAGCACCCACCGGGGGCTCACTGAAGCTTTCTTT. V usage is TRBV28 and J usage is TRBJ1-1; tentative D call: TRBD1 (6 bases). The V end was cut by 7 bases, the J end by 4 bases, with 13 bases between. The germline gives CDR1 MDHEN, CDR2 SYDVKM. This CDR3 has 13 amino acids.

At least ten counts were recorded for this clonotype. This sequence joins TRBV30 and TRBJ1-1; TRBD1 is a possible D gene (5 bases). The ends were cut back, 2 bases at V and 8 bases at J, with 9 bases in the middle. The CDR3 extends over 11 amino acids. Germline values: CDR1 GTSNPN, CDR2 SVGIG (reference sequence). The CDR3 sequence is CAWSPGGEAFF. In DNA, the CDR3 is TGTGCCTGGAGTCCCGGGGGGGAAGCTTTCTTT.

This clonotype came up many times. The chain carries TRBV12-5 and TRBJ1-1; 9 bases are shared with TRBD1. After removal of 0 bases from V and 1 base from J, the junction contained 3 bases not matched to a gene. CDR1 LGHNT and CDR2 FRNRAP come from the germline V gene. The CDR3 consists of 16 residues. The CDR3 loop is CASGLVVGQGNTEAFF. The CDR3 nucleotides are TGTGCTAGTGGTTTGGTAGTGGGACAGGGGAACACTGAAGCTTTCTTT.

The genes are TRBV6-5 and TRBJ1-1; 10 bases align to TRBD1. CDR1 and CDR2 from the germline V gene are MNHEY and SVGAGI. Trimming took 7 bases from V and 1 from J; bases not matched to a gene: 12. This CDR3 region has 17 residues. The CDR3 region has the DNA TGTGCCAGCATTTCTACGATCGGGACAGGGGCGAACACTGAAGCTTTCTTT. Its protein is CASISTIGTGANTEAFF.

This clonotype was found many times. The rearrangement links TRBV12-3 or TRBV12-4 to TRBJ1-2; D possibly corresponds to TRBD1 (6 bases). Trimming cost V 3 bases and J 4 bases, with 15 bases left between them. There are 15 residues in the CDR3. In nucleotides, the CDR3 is TGTGCCAGCAGTTTCGTGGGGGGCGGCCTCTATGGCTACACCTTC. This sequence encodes CASSFVGGGLYGYTF.

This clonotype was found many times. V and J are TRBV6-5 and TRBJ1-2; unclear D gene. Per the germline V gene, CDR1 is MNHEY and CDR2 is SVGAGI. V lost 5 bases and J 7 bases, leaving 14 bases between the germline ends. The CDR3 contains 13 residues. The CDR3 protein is CASSNDPGSGYTF. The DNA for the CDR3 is TGTGCCAGCAGTAACGACCCGGGGAGTGGCTACACCTTC.

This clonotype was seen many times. The CDR3 DNA is TGTGCCAGCAGTGCAGCAGGGGGTCTTTCGGAGCAGTACTTC. Amino acid sequence: CASSAAGGLSEQYF. This chain links TRBV25-1 with TRBJ2-7, with 7 bases that match TRBD1. Germline-derived CDR1 and CDR2 are MGHDK and SYGVNS. CDR3 length equals 14 residues. The trim removed 4 bases at V and 7 bases at J, leaving 10 bases unmatched.

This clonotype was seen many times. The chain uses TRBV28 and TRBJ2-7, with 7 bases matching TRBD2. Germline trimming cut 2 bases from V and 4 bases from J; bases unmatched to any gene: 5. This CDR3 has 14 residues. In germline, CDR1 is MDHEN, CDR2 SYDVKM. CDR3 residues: CASSLLTSRYEQYF. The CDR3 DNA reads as TGTGCCAGCAGTTTACTGACTAGCCGTTACGAGCAGTACTTC.

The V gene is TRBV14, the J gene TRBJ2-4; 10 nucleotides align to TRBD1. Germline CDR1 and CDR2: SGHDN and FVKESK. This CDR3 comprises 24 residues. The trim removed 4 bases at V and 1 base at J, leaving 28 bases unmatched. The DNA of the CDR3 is TGTGCCAGCAGCCTCGGGTTGAGGGACAGGGGTGGCCTAGTTCGGTTGGTGGCCAAAAACATTCAGTACTTC. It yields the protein CASSLGLRDRGGLVRLVAKNIQYF.

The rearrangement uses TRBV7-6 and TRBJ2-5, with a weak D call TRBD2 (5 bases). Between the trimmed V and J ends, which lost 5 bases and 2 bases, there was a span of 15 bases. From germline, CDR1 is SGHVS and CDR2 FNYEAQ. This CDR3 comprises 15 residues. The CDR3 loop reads CASSRSPSRQETQYF. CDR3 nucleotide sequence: TGTGCCAGCAGCCGATCCCCTAGCAGACAAGAGACCCAGTACTTC.